This T cell receptor (beta chain) was recorded in a study of blood T cell repertoires in COVID-19 (dated by TCRdb to 2019 to 2021). Concerning the study at large: Samples covering the acute and convalescent phases of COVID-19 were provided by collaborators in the United States, Italy and Spain. The prospective study material was composed of cDNA or gDNA derived from T cells, B-cell-depleted T cells, or PBMCs. Deeply sampled blood TCRbeta repertoires from subjects exposed to, actively infected with, or recovered from COVID-19 were included in the dataset. A freely available public database, intended as a resource for researchers studying the immune response to SARS-CoV-2, is where the repertoires were released. Samples were obtained from the ongoing ImmuneRACE study (first 160 participants) and from some 1,200 subjects provided by 6 global collaborators. The sample metadata nearly always contained a de-identified subject ID, COVID-19 status, age in years and sex. HLA class I and class II types, where available, came from metadata supplied by the sample provider rather than from assay-based typing. Study-wide conclusions, independent of this receptor: Clinical and demographic metadata were provided uncurated, with the amount varying by source and participant.

The immunoSEQ Assay, a bias-controlled multiplex PCR, was used to amplify TCRbeta CDR3 regions from genomic DNA. On the study's bioinformatics: Within the assay, amplification of reference gene primers was used to estimate how many nucleated cells each sample contained. To quantify the absolute abundance of each unique TCRbeta CDR3 rearrangement, sequence reads were collapsed and filtered. For each sample, productive Simpson clonality was calculated by taking the square root of Simpson's diversity index across productive rearrangements. What TCRdb holds here is the immuneACCESS table cut down to in-frame rearrangements. Part of the clones is not present; checked against another copy, under half of the missing clones reflect an unresolved V gene, and the others are unexplained. The DNA was the basis for D and trimming; V, J and clone size are from that table. This sample holds approximately 230,000 clones; approximately 90% were observed only once. The ten largest clonotypes hold 3.5% to 4.5% of the sample.

V and J lose 2 bases and 1 base, and a span of 6 bases separates them. CDR1 and CDR2, looked up from the germline V gene, are SGHRS and YFSETQ. From the cysteine up to the phenylalanine, the CDR3 has a length of 13 residues. Only CDR3 DNA remains: 39 bases, in frame from the first base. Concerning this clone itself: The antigen it binds to is not known. No much larger clone exists at a distance of one base, and base qualities are not known.

In the prospective study, participants were about 18 to 90 years old, resided in 24 geographic areas of the United States, and were enrolled through a virtual design. Cohort assignment in the prospective study relied on participant-reported clinical history from a screening survey and a study questionnaire. ImmuneRACE Cohort 3 recovered participants were defined by two consecutive negative NP/OP PCR tests, healthcare professional clearance, or symptom resolution. In the prospective study, whole blood, serum and a nasopharyngeal or oropharyngeal swab were collected from each participant by mobile phlebotomists. Prospective study participants could optionally give additional blood draws and questionnaires over an approximately 2-month period. Before DNA extraction, blood samples from the prospective study were shipped at room temperature or frozen.

The specimen was PBMCs or T cells enriched from blood (not recorded which). The clonotype originates from a woman in her twenties or thirties who had recovered from COVID-19. The sequence is built from TRBV5-1 and TRBJ1-1; the D region possibly corresponds to TRBD1 (6 bases align). The DNA sequence follows: TGCGCCAGCAGCTTACAGGGGAACACTGAAGCTTTCTTT. Translated, it reads CASSLQGNTEAFF.